The T cell receptor (beta chain) described here comes from a study of T-cell reconstitution after alpha-beta-depleted transplantation in children (dated by TCRdb to the mid-2010s). The study in broad terms: Using TCR repertoire profiling, the study quantitatively followed how T-cell immune reconstitution unfolded in children after TCRalphabeta/CD19-depleted allogeneic hematopoietic cell transplantation. The full study reports these points: Over subsequent months, a decline in hyperexpanded clone frequencies was noted, and after one year, T-cell counts and TCRbeta diversity were mostly ascribed to newly produced T cells. In some patients, high TCRbeta diversity at day 60 was attributed to recipient T cells and intrathymic progenitors that had survived conditioning. About two months after transplant, the apparently early recovery of alphabetaT-cell counts reportedly depended on just several hundred clones that had expanded rapidly and came from non-depleted graft cells.

This clonotype was seen ten or more times. There is no known antigen for this receptor. No much larger clonotype is one base removed from it; base qualities were not supplied. Explained via the paper, the time point label denotes: day 60 (about 2 months) after transplantation. What this sample's treatment or condition label stands for: allogeneic hematopoietic cell transplantation with graft depleted of TCRalphabeta T cells and CD19 B cells. The children who served as transplant recipients had been given grafts of TCRalphabeta/CD19-depleted allogeneic hematopoietic cells. Libraries came from PCR. The listed sequencing device is Illumina HiSeq 2500. TCR library preparation used molecular barcoding, with unique molecular identifiers applied to normalize quantification of the TCRbeta repertoire. TCRdb's own reprocessing of the public reads used fastp at Q25 and MiXCR and kept productive beta chains. Entries that share a CDR3 protein sequence are merged under the most common genes and DNA. The sample table holds 85,000 to 120,000 distinct CDR3 sequences, of which 6% were seen once. The ten largest clonotypes hold 5.5% to 7% of the sample.

The sequenced sample was PBMCs, mostly from graft donor cells, obtained 60 days after TCRalphabeta/CD19-depleted stem cell transplant. The receptor was derived from a female patient aged 2 to 10 who had a stem cell transplant for Fanconi anemia, so the T cells may come from the graft donor.

The CDR3 amino acid sequence is: CSALTGVRPDTQYF. The nucleotide sequence reads TGCAGTGCCCTTACGGGAGTAAGGCCAGATACGCAGTATTTT. Recombination connected TRBV20-1 to TRBJ2-3, with TRBD2 perhaps the D gene, on 6 matching bases. CDR1 and CDR2, per the germline V gene (reference sequence), are DFQATT and SNEGSKA. The CDR3 numbers 14 residues from cysteine through phenylalanine. The kept DNA is CDR3 alone, 42 bases in frame from the first base. Trimming at the junction amounts to 6 bases on V and 4 bases on J, and the germline ends lie 17 bases apart.